This T cell receptor beta chain was profiled in a study of patients and donors after allogeneic stem cell transplantation. TCRdb reprocessed the RT-PCR reads with MiXCR, giving one entry per CDR3 protein. The profile shows roughly 880,000 distinct CDR3 sequences, under 20% of them singletons. CDR1 is ENHRY and CDR2 is SYGVKD in the germline V gene. The V gene lost 6 bases and the J gene lost 1 base, with 9 bases spanning the gap. CDR3 length: 13 amino acids. The receptor was derived from a human donor who was either an allogeneic HSCT recipient or a stem cell or donor lymphocyte infusion donor (not recorded which). It is not recorded whose cells these are; they may come from a transplant donor. Sequenced: blood, either unsorted or a sorted T cell fraction (not recorded which). The chain is built from TRBV10-3 and TRBJ2-5, with TRBD2 as a possible D gene (6 bases). CDR3 bases: TGTGCCATCAGACCGGGACTCCAAGAGACCCAGTACTTC. Protein sequence: CAIRPGLQETQYF.